The present TCR beta chain was sequenced within a study of glioma-infiltrating T cells. This clonotype was detected many times. Its specificity is unknown. TCR alpha and beta CDR3 regions were amplified from RNA using iRepertoire nested multiplex PCR. Input was about 85-450 ng of tissue mRNA or PBMC total RNA. TCRdb processed the multiplex PCR reads anew with MiXCR; each CDR3 protein has one entry. The sample records tens of thousands of distinct CDR3 sequences, 23% being singletons. Study results and limitations: Tissue and blood shared very few CDR3 sequences. Gliomas, especially low-grade, showed above-expected tissue-blood divergence; non-neoplastic patients showed below.

Trimming removed 4 bases from V and 0 bases from J, with 19 bases in between. CDR1 and CDR2 from the germline V gene are SGHVS and FQNEAQ. This CDR3 region has 17 residues. The source of this sequence is a human donor with low-grade glioma or glioblastoma, undergoing nonglioma brain surgery, or in good health (not recorded which). This rearrangement joins TRBV7-8 to TRBJ2-7, with a possible D match to TRBD2 (5 bases). The source material was glioma tissue, nonneoplastic brain tissue, or PBMCs (not recorded which). DNA of the CDR3: TGTGCCAGCAGCTCCCCCTCGGGGTTAGCCCTCTCCTACGAGCAGTACTTC. It encodes CASSSPSGLALSYEQYF.